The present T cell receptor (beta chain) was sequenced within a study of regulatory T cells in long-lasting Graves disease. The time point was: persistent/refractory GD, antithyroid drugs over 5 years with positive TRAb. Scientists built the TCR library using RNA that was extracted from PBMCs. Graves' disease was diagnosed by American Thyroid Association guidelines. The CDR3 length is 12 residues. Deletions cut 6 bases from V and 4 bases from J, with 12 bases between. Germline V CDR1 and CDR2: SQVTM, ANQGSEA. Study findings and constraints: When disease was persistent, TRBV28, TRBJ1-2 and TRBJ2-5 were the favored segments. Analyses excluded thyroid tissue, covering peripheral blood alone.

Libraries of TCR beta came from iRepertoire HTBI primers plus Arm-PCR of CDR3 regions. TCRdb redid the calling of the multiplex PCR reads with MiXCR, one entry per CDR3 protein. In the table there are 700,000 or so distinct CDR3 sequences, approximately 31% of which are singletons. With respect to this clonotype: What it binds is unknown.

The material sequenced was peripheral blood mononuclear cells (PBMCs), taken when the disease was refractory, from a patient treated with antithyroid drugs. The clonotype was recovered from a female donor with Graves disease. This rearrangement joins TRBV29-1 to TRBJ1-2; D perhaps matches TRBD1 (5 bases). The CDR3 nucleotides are TGCAGCGTCCAACAGGCAACCTATGGCTACACCTTC. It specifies CSVQQATYGYTF.